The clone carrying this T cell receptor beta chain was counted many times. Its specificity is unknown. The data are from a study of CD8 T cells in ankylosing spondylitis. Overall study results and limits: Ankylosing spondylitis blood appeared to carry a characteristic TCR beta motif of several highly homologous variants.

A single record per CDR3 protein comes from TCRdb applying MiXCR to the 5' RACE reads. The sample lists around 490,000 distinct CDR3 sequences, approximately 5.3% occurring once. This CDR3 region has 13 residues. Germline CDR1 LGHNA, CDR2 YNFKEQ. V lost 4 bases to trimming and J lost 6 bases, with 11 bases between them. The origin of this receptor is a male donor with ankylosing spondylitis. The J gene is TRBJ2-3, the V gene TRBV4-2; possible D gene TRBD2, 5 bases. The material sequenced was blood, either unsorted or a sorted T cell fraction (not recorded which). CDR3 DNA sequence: TGTGCCAGCAGCCGCATCAGAGGGGATACGCAGTATTTT. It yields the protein CASSRIRGDTQYF.